The entry that follows covers one T cell receptor beta chain sequence. The specificity of this receptor is unknown. The record has no base qualities; no much larger clone is one base away. The sample is drawn from a study of T cell responses to AZD1222 COVID-19 vaccine (dated by TCRdb to about 2021). Broadly, across the study: A total of over 230 trial participants underwent TCR sequencing, of whom approximately 210 received two doses of AZD1222 and about 25 received two doses of the MenACWY control vaccine. Trial participants were enrolled into age subgroups of 18-55, 56-69 and 70-plus years, which contained about 150, 27 and 61 TCR-sequenced participants, respectively. General conclusions and limits of the study: Participants were mostly white British, with more females than males. The authors suggested clonal diversity may have been underestimated. In the small 56-69-year group, the increase in depth fell short of significance, most likely because of low power. CD4 TCRs associated with the vaccine covered the entire spike protein, and the dominant responses were in regions 160-218 and 743-854. Only a handful of AZD1222 recipients were SARS-CoV-2 seropositive at baseline, limiting conclusions about previously exposed vaccinees. Reportedly, almost half of the unique spike-specific TCRs recognized epitopes lying outside the regions that are mutated in the B.1.351 and B.1.1.7 variants. A significant rise in spike-specific TCR breadth and depth was observed after two AZD1222 doses relative to day 0 and relative to MenACWY recipients. No day 14 peak-response samples were available, so repertoires were characterized only after the peak T cell response.

The sample's time point label, decoded: baseline before first vaccination. The label giving this sample's treatment or condition can be read as: meningococcal conjugate vaccine given as trial control. The vaccinee samples were drawn from two UK trials, COV001 and COV002, one of which was a single-blind randomized controlled phase 2/3 trial testing AZD1222 (ChAdOx1 nCoV-19) in healthy adults. Trial participant PBMC samples were collected at day 0 and day 28 after the second dose for TCRbeta chain sequencing. The CDR3 regions of human TCRbeta chains were subjected to immunosequencing. Per the original workflow: Repertoire TCRs were matched against a reference library of SARS-CoV-2-specific TCRs generated with the MIRA antigen-specificity platform. Breadth was defined as the fraction of unique TCRs that were SARS-CoV-2-associated, and depth was defined as the fraction of total T cells that were SARS-CoV-2-associated. Using the MIRA data, every spike-specific TCR was mapped to the spike region that the TCR reacted to and assigned to either a CD4 or a CD8 class. Log10-transformed breadth and depth values were compared by one-way ANOVA with Sidak's multiple comparisons tests. TCRdb carries this immuneACCESS record with in-frame sequences only. Its versions omit some clonotypes, under half of them owing to an unresolved V gene in the studies checked, with the rest unexplained. That table supplies the V and J calls and clone size; D and trimming were determined from the DNA. This sample gives about 160,000 clones in total; 90% to 95% of them show up just once. The top ten clones comprise about 4.5% of the sample.

At the junction V is shortened by 2 bases and J by 7 bases, with 12 bases in between. Sequences MNHEY (CDR1) and SVGAGI (CDR2) are obtained from the germline V gene. From the cysteine up to the phenylalanine, the CDR3 has a length of 14 residues. Just the 42-base CDR3 DNA is kept, in frame starting at base 1. This sequence uses TRBV6-5 and TRBJ2-1; there is no confident call for the D gene. The source material was peripheral blood, sampled on day 0 of MenACWY control vaccination. The sequence was collected from an adult in good health. The CDR3 region: CASSYKFKGNEQFF. The DNA sequence follows: TGTGCCAGCAGTTACAAGTTTAAGGGAAATGAGCAGTTCTTC.